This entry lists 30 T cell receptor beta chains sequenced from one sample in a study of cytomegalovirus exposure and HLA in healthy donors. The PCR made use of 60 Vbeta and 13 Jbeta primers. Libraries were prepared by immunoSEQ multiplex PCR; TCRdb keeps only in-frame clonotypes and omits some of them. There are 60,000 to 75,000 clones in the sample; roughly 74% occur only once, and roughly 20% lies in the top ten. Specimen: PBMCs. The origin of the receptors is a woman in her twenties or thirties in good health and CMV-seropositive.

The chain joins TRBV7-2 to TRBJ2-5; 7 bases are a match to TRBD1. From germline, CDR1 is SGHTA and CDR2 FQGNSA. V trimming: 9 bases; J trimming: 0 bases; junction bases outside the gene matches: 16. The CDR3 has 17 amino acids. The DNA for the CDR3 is TGTGCCAGTAACCCTCCCCAATCACAGGGGAACCAAGAGACCCAGTACTTC. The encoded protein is CASNPPQSQGNQETQYF. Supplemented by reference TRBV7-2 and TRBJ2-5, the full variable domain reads GAGVSQSPSNKVTEKGKDVELRCDPISGHTALYWYRQSLGQGLEFLIYFQGNSAPDKSGLPSDRFSAERTGGSVSTLTIQRTQQEDSAVYLCASNPPQSQGNQETQYFGPGTRLLVL.

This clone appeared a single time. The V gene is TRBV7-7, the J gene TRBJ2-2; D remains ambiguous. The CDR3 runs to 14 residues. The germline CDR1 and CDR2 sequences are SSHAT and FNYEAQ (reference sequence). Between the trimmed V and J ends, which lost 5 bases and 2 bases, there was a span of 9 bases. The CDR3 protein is CASSLTVNTGELFF. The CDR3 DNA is TGTGCCAGCAGCCTTACTGTAAACACCGGGGAGCTGTTTTTT.

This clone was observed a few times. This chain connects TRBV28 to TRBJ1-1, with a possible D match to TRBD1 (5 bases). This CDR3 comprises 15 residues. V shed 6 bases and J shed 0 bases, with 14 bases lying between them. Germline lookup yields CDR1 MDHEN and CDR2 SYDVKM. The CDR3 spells CASSPGGSMNTEAFF. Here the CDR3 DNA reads TGTGCCAGCAGCCCCGGGGGGTCGATGAACACTGAAGCTTTCTTT.

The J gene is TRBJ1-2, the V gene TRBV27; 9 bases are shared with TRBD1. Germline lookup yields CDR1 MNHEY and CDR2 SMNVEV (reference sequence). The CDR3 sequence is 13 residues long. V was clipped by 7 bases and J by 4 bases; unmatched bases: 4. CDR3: CASNAGQGYGYTF. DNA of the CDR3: TGTGCCAGCAACGCGGGACAGGGCTATGGCTACACCTTC.

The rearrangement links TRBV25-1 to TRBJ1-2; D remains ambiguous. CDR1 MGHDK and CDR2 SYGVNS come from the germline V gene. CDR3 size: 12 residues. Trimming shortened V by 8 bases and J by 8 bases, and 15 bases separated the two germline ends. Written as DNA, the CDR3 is TGTGCCAGCCAAAGCCCCGGAGGAGGCTACACCTTC. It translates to CASQSPGGGYTF.

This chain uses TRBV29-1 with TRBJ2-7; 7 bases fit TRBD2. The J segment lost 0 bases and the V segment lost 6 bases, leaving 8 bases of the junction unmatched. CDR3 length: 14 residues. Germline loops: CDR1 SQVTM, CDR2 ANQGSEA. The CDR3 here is CSVRPGTTSYEQYF. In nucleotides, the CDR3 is TGCAGCGTGCGCCCCGGGACTACCTCCTACGAGCAGTACTTC.

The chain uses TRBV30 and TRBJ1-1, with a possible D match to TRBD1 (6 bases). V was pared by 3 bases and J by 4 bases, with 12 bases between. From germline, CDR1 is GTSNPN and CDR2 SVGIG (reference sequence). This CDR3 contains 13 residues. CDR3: CAWSPAGVTEAFF. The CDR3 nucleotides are TGTGCCTGGAGCCCGGCAGGGGTCACTGAAGCTTTCTTT.

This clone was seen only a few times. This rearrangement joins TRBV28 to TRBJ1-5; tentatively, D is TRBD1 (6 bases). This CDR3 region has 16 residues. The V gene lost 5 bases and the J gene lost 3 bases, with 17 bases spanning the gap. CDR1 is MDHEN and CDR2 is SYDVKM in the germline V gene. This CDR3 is CASSPTGFRFNQPQHF. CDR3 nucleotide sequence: TGTGCCAGCAGTCCAACAGGGTTTCGGTTCAATCAGCCCCAGCATTTT.

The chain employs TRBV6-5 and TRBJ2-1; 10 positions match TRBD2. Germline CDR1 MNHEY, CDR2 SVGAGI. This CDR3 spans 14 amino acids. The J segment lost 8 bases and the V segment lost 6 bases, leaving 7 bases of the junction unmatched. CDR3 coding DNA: TGTGCCAGCAGCCCCGGGACTAGCGTACATGAGCAGTTCTTC. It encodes CASSPGTSVHEQFF.

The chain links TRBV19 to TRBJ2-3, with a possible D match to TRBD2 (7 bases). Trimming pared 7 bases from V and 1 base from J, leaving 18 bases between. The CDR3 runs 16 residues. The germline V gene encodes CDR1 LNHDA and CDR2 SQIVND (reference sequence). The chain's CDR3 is CASNRGRGSRTDTQYF. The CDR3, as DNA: TGTGCCAGTAATAGGGGGAGGGGGAGCCGCACAGATACGCAGTATTTT.

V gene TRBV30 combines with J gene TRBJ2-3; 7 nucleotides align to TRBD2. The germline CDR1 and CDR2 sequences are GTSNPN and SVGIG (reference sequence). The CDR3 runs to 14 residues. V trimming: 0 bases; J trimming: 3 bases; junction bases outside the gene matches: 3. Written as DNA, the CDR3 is TGTGCCTGGAGTGTAGGCGGGAGAACAGATACGCAGTATTTT. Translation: CAWSVGGRTDTQYF.

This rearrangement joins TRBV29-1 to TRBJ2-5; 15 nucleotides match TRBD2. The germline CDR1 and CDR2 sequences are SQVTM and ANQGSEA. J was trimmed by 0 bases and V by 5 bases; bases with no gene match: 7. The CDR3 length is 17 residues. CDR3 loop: CSVRTSGRDSYQETQYF. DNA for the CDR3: TGCAGCGTTAGGACTAGCGGGAGGGATTCGTACCAAGAGACCCAGTACTTC.

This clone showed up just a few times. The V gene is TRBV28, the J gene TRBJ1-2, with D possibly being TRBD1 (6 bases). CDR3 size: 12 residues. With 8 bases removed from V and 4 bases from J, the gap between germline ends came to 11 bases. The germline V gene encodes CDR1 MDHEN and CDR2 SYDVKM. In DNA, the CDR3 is TGTGCCAGCCTGACAGGTAGCTATGGCTACACCTTC. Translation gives CASLTGSYGYTF.

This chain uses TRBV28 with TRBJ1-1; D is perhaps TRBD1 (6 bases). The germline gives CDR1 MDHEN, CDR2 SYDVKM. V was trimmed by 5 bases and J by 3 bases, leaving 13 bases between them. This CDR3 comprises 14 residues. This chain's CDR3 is CASSVQGGYTEAFF. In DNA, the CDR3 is TGTGCCAGCAGTGTACAGGGTGGGTACACTGAAGCTTTCTTT.

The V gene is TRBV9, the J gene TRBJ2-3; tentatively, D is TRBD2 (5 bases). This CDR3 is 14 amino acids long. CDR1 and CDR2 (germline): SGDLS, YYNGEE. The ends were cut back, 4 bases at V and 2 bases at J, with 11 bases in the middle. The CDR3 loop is CASSPRRHTDTQYF. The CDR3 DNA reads TGTGCCAGCAGCCCACGGAGGCACACAGATACGCAGTATTTT.

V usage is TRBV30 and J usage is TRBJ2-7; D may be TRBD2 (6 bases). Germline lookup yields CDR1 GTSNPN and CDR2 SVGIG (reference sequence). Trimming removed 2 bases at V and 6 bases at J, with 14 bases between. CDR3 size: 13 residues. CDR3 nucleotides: TGTGCCTGGAGTCAGAGGAGGGCGTCCGAGCAGTACTTC. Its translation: CAWSQRRASEQYF.

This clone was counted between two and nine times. In DNA, the CDR3 is TGTGCCAGCAGCCCCCTAGACAGATCTTTTGAGTTCTTC. This sequence encodes CASSPLDRSFEFF. The V and J genes are TRBV7-8 and TRBJ2-1; weak D call: TRBD1 (5 bases). Trimming pared 5 bases from V and 14 bases from J, leaving 19 bases between. The germline V gene encodes CDR1 SGHVS and CDR2 FQNEAQ. This CDR3 is built from 13 residues.

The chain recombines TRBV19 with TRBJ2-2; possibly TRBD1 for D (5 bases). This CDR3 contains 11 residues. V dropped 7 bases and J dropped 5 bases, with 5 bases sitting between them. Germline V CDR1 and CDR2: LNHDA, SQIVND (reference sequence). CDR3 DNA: TGTGCCAGTACAGGGACCGGGGAGCTGTTTTTT. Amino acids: CASTGTGELFF.

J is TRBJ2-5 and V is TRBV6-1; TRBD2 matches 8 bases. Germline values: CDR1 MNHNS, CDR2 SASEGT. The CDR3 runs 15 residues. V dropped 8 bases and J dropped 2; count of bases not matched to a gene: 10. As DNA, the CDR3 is TGTGCCAGCCTCCCAGCGGGAGCACCACAAGAGACCCAGTACTTC. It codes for CASLPAGAPQETQYF.

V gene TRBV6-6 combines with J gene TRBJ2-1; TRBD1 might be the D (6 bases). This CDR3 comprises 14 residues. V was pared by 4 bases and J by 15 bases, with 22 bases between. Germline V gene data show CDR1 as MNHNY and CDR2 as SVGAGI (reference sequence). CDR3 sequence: CASSSPQENRETFF. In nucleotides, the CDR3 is TGTGCCAGCAGTTCCCCACAAGAAAACAGGGAAACGTTCTTC.

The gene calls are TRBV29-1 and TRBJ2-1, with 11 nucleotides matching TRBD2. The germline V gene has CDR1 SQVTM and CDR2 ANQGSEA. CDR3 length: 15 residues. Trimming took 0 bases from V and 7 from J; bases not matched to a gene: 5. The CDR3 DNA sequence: TGCAGCGTTGAAGATCAACTAGCGGGAGAAAATGAGCAGTTCTTC. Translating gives CSVEDQLAGENEQFF.

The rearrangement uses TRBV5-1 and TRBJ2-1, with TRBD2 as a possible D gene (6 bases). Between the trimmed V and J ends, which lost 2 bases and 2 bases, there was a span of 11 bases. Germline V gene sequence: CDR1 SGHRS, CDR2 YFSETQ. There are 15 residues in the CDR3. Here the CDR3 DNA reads TGCGCCAGCAGCTTAGACGCGGGAACCTACAATGAGCAGTTCTTC. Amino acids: CASSLDAGTYNEQFF.

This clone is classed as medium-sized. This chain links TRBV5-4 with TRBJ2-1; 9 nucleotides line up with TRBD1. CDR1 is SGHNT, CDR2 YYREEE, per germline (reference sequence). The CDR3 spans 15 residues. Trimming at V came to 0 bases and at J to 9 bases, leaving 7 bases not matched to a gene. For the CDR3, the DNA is TGTGCCAGCAGCTTGGTACGGACAGGGGTTTGTGAGCAGTTCTTC. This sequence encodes CASSLVRTGVCEQFF.

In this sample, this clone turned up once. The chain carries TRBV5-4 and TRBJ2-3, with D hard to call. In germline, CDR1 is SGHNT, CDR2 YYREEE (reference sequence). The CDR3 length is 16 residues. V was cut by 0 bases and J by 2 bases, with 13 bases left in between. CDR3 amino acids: CASSLGRGLITDTQYF. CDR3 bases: TGTGCCAGCAGCTTGGGGAGAGGCTTGATCACAGATACGCAGTATTTT.

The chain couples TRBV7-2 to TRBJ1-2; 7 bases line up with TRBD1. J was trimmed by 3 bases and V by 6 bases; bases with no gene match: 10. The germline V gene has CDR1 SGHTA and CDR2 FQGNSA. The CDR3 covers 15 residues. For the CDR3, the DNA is TGTGCCAGCAGTAGACAGGGCCCCAATGACTATGGCTACACCTTC. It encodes CASSRQGPNDYGYTF.

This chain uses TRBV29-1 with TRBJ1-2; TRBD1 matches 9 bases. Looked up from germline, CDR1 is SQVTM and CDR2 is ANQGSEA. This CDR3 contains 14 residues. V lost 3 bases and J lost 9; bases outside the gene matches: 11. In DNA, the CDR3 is TGCAGCGTTGATCGGTCTGGACAGGGGTCTAGCTACACCTTC. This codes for CSVDRSGQGSSYTF. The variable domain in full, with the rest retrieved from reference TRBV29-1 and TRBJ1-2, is SAVISQKPSRDICQRGTSLTIQCQVDSQVTMMFWYRQQPGQSLTLIATANQGSEATYESGFVIDKFPISRPNLTFSTLTVSNMSPEDSSIYLCSVDRSGQGSSYTFGSGTRLTVV.

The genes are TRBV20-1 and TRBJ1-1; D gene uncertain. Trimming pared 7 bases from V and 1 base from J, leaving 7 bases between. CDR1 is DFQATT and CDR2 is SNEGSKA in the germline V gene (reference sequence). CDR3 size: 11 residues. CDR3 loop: CSERRNTEAFF. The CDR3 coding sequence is TGCAGTGAGAGGCGGAACACTGAAGCTTTCTTT.

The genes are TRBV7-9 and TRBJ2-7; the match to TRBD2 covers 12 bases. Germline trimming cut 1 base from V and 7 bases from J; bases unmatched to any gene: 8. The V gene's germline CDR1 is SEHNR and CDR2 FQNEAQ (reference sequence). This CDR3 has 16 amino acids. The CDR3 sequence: CASSLGLAGGPDEQYF. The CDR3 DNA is TGTGCCAGCAGCTTAGGGCTAGCGGGAGGGCCTGATGAGCAGTACTTC. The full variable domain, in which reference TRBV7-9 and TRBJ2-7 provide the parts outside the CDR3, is DTGVSQNPRHKITKRGQNVTFRCDPISEHNRLYWYRQTLGQGPEFLTYFQNEAQLEKSRLLSDRFSAERPKGSFSTLEIQRTEQGDSAMYLCASSLGLAGGPDEQYFGPGTRLTVT.

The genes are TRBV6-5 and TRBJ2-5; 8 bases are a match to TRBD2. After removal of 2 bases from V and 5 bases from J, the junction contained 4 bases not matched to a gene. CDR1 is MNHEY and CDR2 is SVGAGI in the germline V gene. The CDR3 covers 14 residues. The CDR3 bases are TGTGCCAGCAGTTACGGCGGGAGGTCGGAGACCCAGTACTTC. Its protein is CASSYGGRSETQYF.

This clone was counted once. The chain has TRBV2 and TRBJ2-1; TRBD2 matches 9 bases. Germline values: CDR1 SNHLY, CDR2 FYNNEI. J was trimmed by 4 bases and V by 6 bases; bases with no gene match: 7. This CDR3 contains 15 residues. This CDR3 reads CASRAASGIYNEQFF. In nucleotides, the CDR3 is TGTGCCAGCAGGGCTGCTAGCGGGATATACAATGAGCAGTTCTTC.